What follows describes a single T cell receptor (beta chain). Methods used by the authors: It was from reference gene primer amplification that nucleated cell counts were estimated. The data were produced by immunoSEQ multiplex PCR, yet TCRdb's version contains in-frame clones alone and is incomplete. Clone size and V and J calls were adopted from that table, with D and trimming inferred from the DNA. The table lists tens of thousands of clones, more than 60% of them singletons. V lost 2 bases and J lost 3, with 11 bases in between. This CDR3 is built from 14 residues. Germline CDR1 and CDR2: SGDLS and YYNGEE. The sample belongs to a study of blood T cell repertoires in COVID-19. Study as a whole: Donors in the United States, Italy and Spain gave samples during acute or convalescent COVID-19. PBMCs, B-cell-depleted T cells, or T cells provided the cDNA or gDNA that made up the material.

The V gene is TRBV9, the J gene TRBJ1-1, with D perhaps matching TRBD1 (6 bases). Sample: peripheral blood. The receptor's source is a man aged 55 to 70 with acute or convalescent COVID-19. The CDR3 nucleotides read TGTGCCAGCAGCGTCAGGGGAGATGACACTGAAGCTTTCTTT. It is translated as CASSVRGDDTEAFF. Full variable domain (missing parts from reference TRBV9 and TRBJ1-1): DSGVTQTPKHLITATGQRVTLRCSPRSGDLSVYWYQQSLDQGLQFLIQYYNGEERAKGNILERFSAQQFPDLHSELNLSSLELGDSALYFCASSVRGDDTEAFFGQGTRLTVV.